This T cell receptor beta chain was identified during a study of blood T cells in healthy people across ages. Alongside a J-beta primer mix, a sample-barcoded 5' primer served in a second PCR lasting roughly 7 to 12 cycles. MiXCR was run by TCRdb on the 5' RACE reads, yielding one entry per CDR3 protein. The sample has more than 700,000 distinct CDR3 sequences; about 46% are singletons. This clonotype showed up just a few times. This TCR came from a man older than 75 in good health. Source material: blood.

CDR3 nucleotide sequence: TGTGCCAGCAGCTCTCCGGGACAGGGCATCGGGGAGCTGTTTTTT. As protein: CASSSPGQGIGELFF. The chain uses TRBV9 and TRBJ2-2; TRBD1 agrees at 9 bases. After removal of 4 bases from V and 7 bases from J, the junction contained 8 bases not matched to a gene. Germline V gene sequence: CDR1 SGDLS, CDR2 YYNGEE. The CDR3 runs to 15 residues.